These T cell receptor beta chains were read from a single sample in a study of OX40 agonist ivuxolimab in advanced cancers. Produced via immunoSEQ multiplex PCR; TCRdb's table is partial and in-frame only. The top ten hold 5.4% of the sample, which has fewer than 65,000 clones, 90% seen once. Sequenced material: CD4+ or CD8+ T cells sorted from blood, taken in a trial of the OX40 agonist ivuxolimab. The receptors derive from an adult with an advanced solid tumor such as melanoma, head and neck, liver or kidney cancer. CDR3s include the opening cysteine and the closing phenylalanine or tryptophan. The D gene is left open where the match is weak. Not all rows give a size; the values are once, few, many and, for expanded clones, a class.

>.|TRBJ1-3|.|TRBV7-2
CASSLALFSGNTIYF
TGTGCCAGCAGCTTAGCTCTGTTCTCTGGAAACACCATATATTTT
>.|TRBJ2-7|TRBD2|TRBV2
CASSEVALRDASGRARYEQYF
TGTGCCAGCAGTGAAGTTGCTCTCCGGGATGCTAGCGGGAGGGCCAGGTACGAGCAGTACTTC
>.|TRBJ1-5|.|TRBV19
CASTHGQLNQPQHF
TGTGCCAGTACTCATGGACAGCTGAATCAGCCCCAGCATTTT
>.|TRBJ2-3|TRBD1|TRBV15
CATSSSRTGSSTDTQYF
TGTGCCACCAGCAGCTCCCGGACAGGATCAAGCACAGATACGCAGTATTTT
>.|TRBJ1-1|TRBD1|TRBV7-2
CASSPGQLNTEAFF
TGTGCCAGCAGCCCGGGACAGTTGAACACTGAAGCTTTCTTT
>.|TRBJ2-2|.|TRBV5-6
CASSRLTDPTGELFF
TGTGCCAGCAGTAGATTGACAGATCCCACCGGGGAGCTGTTTTTT
>.|TRBJ2-7|TRBD1|TRBV11-3
CASSPDQYRGEQYF
TGTGCCAGCAGCCCCGACCAGTACAGGGGCGAGCAGTACTTC
>few|TRBJ2-1|TRBD2|TRBV7-3
CASSLGPSGGNEQFF
TGTGCCAGCAGCTTAGGTCCTAGCGGAGGTAATGAGCAGTTCTTC
>.|TRBJ2-7|TRBD2|TRBV5-5
CASGLAGSYEQYF
TGTGCCAGCGGACTAGCGGGCTCCTACGAGCAGTACTTC
>.|TRBJ2-7|TRBD2|TRBV19
CASSNSGSRYEQYF
TGTGCCAGTAGCAATAGCGGGAGCAGGTACGAGCAGTACTTC
>.|TRBJ2-2|.|TRBV5-4
CASSLDGAGNTGELFF
TGTGCCAGCAGCTTGGACGGGGCAGGGAACACCGGGGAGCTGTTTTTT
>once|TRBJ2-7|.|TRBV28
CASSSNRPGTYEQYF
TGTGCCAGCAGTTCGAACAGGCCAGGGACCTACGAGCAGTACTTC
>.|TRBJ1-4|.|TRBV6-6
CASSYRDGNEKLFF
TGTGCCAGCAGTTACCGGGACGGTAATGAAAAACTGTTTTTT
>.|TRBJ1-2|.|TRBV28
CASIRDNLGRSYTF
TGTGCCAGCATTCGGGACAATTTGGGCAGGAGCTACACCTTC
>.|TRBJ2-3|.|TRBV5-4
CASSAYIGSDTQYF
TGTGCCAGCAGTGCCTACATTGGTTCAGATACGCAGTATTTT
>.|TRBJ2-6|.|TRBV7-2
CASSLSVNSGANVLTF
TGTGCCAGCAGCTTGTCGGTGAACTCTGGGGCCAACGTCCTGACTTTC
>.|TRBJ2-5|TRBD2|TRBV5-6
CASSPAGLAATRETQYF
TGTGCCAGCAGCCCAGCGGGACTAGCGGCCACCAGAGAGACCCAGTACTTC
>.|TRBJ2-3|TRBD2|TRBV15
CATSRDGLAASTDTQYF
TGTGCCACCAGCAGAGATGGCCTAGCGGCTAGCACAGATACGCAGTATTTT
>few|TRBJ2-2|.|TRBV21-1
CASSPGLAGGLNTGELFF
TGTGCCAGCAGCCCCGGACTAGCGGGAGGGCTGAACACCGGGGAGCTGTTTTTT
>.|TRBJ2-5|TRBD2|TRBV5-4
CASSSSGRGGRQETQYF
TGTGCCAGCAGCTCCTCGGGGAGGGGAGGGAGGCAAGAGACCCAGTACTTC
>.|TRBJ2-7|TRBD2|TRBV7-9
CASSPPPSGRLRIEQYF
TGTGCCAGCAGCCCACCCCCTAGCGGGAGGCTCCGGATCGAGCAGTACTTC
>.|TRBJ2-2|.|TRBV7-8
CASSPRGGSAGELFF
TGTGCCAGCAGCCCCCGTGGGGGGAGCGCCGGGGAGCTGTTTTTT
>.|TRBJ2-3|.|TRBV9
CASSVDPGPSIRDTQYF
TGTGCCAGCAGCGTAGACCCCGGCCCATCTATCAGGGATACGCAGTATTTT
>.|TRBJ2-7|TRBD2|TRBV28
CASSYPTATSGDAYEQYF
TGTGCCAGCAGTTACCCAACCGCGACTAGCGGGGACGCTTACGAGCAGTACTTC
>.|TRBJ2-3|.|TRBV11-2
CASSRRAASTDTQYF
TGTGCCAGCAGCCGTCGTGCGGCGAGCACAGATACGCAGTATTTT
>few|TRBJ2-7|.|TRBV25-1
CASSRLPYEQYF
TGTGCCAGCAGCCGGCTACCCTACGAGCAGTACTTC
>.|TRBJ2-1|TRBD2|TRBV6-5
CASSSQSGRNYNEQFF
TGTGCCAGCAGTTCCCAAAGCGGGAGGAATTACAATGAGCAGTTCTTC
>few|TRBJ1-5|.|TRBV21-1
CASSKGGTGVYSNQPQHF
TGTGCCAGCAGCAAAGGCGGGACAGGGGTCTATAGCAATCAGCCCCAGCATTTT
>.|TRBJ1-2|.|TRBV7-9
CASSLATTDYGYTF
TGTGCCAGCAGCTTAGCGACGACAGACTATGGCTACACCTTC
>.|TRBJ1-5|.|TRBV5-8
CASSLSGRKSNQPQHF
TGTGCCAGCAGCTTGTCGGGGAGAAAAAGCAATCAGCCCCAGCATTTT
>.|TRBJ2-7|.|TRBV6-5
CASRPGTPRGYEQYF
TGTGCCAGCAGACCCGGGACACCTCGTGGGTACGAGCAGTACTTC